The sequence of this TCR beta chain was determined in a study of T cell repertoires in cytomegalovirus infection. TCRdb reprocessed the reads with MiXCR, giving one entry per CDR3 protein. The repertoire has fewer than 700,000 distinct CDR3 sequences, 20% to 30% of them found once; the top ten carry under 8.5%. Trimming took 10 bases from V and 3 from J, leaving 19 bases between them. The CDR3 is 14 amino acids. The germline V gene has CDR1 MDHEN and CDR2 SYDVKM. The sequencing input was CD8+ T cells from PBMCs. The receptor comes from a human donor in good health (CMV status not recorded). Some clones in this sample may be carry-over from other donors' samples. The gene calls are TRBV28 and TRBJ2-7; D possibly uses TRBD1 or TRBD2 (6 bases each). CDR3 sequence reads: CATSPRGRIYEQYV. CDR3 coding DNA: TGTGCCACCTCCCCCCGGGGGCGCATCTACGAGCAGTACGTC.